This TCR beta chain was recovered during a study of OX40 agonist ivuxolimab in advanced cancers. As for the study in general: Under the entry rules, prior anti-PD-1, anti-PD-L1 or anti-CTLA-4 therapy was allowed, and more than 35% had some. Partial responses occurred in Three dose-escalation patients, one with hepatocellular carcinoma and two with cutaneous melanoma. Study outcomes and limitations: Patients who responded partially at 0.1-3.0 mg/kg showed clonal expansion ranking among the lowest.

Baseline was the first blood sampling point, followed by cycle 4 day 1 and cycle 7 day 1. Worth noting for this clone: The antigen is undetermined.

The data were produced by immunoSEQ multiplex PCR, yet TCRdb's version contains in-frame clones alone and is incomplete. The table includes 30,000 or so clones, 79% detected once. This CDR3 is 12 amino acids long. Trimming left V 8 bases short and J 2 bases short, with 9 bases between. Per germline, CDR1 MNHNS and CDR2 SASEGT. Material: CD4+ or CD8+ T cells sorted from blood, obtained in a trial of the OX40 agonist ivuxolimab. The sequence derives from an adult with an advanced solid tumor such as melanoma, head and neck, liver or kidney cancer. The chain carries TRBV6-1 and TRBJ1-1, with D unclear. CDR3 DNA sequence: TGTGCCAGCTCGACGGCTAACACTGAAGCTTTCTTT. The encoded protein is CASSTANTEAFF.